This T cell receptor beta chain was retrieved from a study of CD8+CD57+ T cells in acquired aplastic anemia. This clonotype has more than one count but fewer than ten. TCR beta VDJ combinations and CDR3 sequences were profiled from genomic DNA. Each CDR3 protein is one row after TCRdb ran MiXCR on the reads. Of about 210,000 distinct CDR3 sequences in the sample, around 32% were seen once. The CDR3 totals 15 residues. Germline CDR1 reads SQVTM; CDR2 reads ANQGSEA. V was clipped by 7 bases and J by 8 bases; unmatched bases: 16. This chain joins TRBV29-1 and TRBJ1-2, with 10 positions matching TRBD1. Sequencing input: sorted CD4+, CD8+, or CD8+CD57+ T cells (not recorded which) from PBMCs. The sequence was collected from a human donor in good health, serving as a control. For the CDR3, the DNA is TGCAGCGCCAGGTTGTCTCCGGGACAGGGGCGAGGCTACACCTTC. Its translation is CSARLSPGQGRGYTF.